The entry below describes one T cell receptor beta chain. The authors loaded about 200 ng DNA, 25,000 to 30,000 T cell genomes, into sorted-subset replicate PCRs. This table comes from immunoSEQ multiplex PCR, and its TCRdb copy is limited to in-frame clones, with some not included. This sample has a few hundred thousand clones, with around 95% found just once. These data belong to a study of shared clonotypes between healthy human individuals. Study-level information: Researchers assigned three CD4 naive, three CD4 memory, two CD8 naive and one CD8 memory plate to each donor.

It was CD45RO-negative cells, positively selected for CCR7, that made up naive CD8 cells, with terminally differentiated effector memory CD45RA+ cells excluded. The clonotype comes from a woman younger than 45 in good health. Sequenced: naive CD8+ T cells sorted from blood.

CDR3 loop: CASSPGTHSNQPQHF. DNA for the CDR3: TGTGCCAGCAGCCCCGGGACACATAGCAATCAGCCCCAGCATTTT. The chain employs TRBV28 and TRBJ1-5; a possible D gene is TRBD1 (6 bases). CDR3 size: 15 residues. Germline V gene lookup returns CDR1 MDHEN and CDR2 SYDVKM. V lost 6 bases and J 0 bases, leaving 12 bases between the germline ends.